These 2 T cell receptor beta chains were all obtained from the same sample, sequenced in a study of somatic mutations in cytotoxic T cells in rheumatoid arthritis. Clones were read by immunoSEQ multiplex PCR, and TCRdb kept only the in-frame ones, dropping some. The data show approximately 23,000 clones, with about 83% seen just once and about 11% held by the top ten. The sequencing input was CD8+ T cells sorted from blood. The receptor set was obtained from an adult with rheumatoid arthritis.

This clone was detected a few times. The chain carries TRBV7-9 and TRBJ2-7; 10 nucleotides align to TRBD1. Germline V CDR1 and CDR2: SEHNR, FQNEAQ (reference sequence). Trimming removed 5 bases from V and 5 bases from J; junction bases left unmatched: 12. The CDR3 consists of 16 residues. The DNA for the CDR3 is TGTGCCAGCAGCCCTAAACCCGGGACAGGGGTCAACGAGCAGTACTTC. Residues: CASSPKPGTGVNEQYF.

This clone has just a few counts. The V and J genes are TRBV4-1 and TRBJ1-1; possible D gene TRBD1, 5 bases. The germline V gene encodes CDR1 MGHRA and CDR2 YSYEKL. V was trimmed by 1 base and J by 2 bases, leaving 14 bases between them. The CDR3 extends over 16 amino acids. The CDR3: CASSQAETEENTEAFF. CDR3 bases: TGCGCCAGCAGCCAAGCCGAGACAGAGGAAAACACTGAAGCTTTCTTT.